These 21 T cell receptor beta chains originate from one sample sequenced in a study of T cells after yellow fever vaccination. Each CDR3 protein gets one entry after TCRdb re-called the 5' RACE reads with MiXCR. The table shows 200,000 to 300,000 distinct CDR3 sequences, with about an eighth occurring only once. Sequenced here: CD4+ T cells sorted from PBMCs, sampled 45 days after the yellow fever booster vaccination. These receptors originate from a man aged 25 to 40 who received the YFV17D yellow fever vaccine.

Many counts were recorded for this clonotype. The chain links TRBV7-2 to TRBJ2-2; D is unresolved. The CDR3 has 14 amino acids. V was shortened by 5 bases and J by 0 bases, with 7 bases between the two germline ends. Germline values: CDR1 SGHTA, CDR2 FQGNSA. CDR3 residues: CASSQLANTGELFF. CDR3 coding DNA: TGTGCCAGCAGCCAGCTAGCGAACACCGGGGAGCTGTTTTTT.

The V gene is TRBV5-6, the J gene TRBJ2-5, with 9 bases lining up with TRBD2. Germline V gives CDR1 SGHDT, CDR2 YYEEEE. The CDR3 has 14 residues. Trimming removed 4 bases from V and 4 bases from J; junction bases left unmatched: 5. Here the CDR3 reads CASSRLAGAETQYF. CDR3 nucleotide sequence: TGTGCCAGCAGCCGGTTAGCGGGAGCAGAGACCCAGTACTTC.

The rearrangement uses TRBV7-2 and TRBJ1-1; weak D call: TRBD1 (5 bases). The V gene's germline CDR1 is SGHTA and CDR2 FQGNSA. V was clipped by 2 bases and J by 5 bases, with 15 bases between them. The CDR3 has 15 residues. CDR3 DNA: TGTGCCAGCAGCTTACGGGGCAGTCACAGGACTGAAGCTTTCTTT. It translates to CASSLRGSHRTEAFF.

This clonotype was seen a few times. This sequence joins TRBV7-9 and TRBJ2-3; TRBD2 agrees at 10 bases. Germline V gene data show CDR1 as SEHNR and CDR2 as FQNEAQ (reference sequence). CDR3 length equals 15 residues. The junction had 10 bases not matched to a gene; V was cut back by 6 bases and J by 7 bases. In DNA form, the CDR3 reads TGTGCCAGCAGTCAAAGCGGGAGGGCCACGAATACGCAGTATTTT. Its protein product is CASSQSGRATNTQYF.

This clonotype has only a few counts. The V gene is TRBV7-2, the J gene TRBJ2-1; 7 bases align to TRBD2. Germline V lookup: CDR1 SGHTA, CDR2 FQGNSA. V lost 1 base and J lost 3; bases outside the gene matches: 0. The CDR3 runs 14 residues. This CDR3 is CASSLGTSYNEQFF. The CDR3 nucleotides read TGTGCCAGCAGCTTAGGGACTAGCTACAATGAGCAGTTCTTC. Drawing the rest from reference TRBV7-2 and TRBJ2-1, the complete variable domain is GAGVSQSPSNKVTEKGKDVELRCDPISGHTALYWYRQSLGQGLEFLIYFQGNSAPDKSGLPSDRFSAERTGGSVSTLTIQRTQQEDSAVYLCASSLGTSYNEQFFGPGTRLTVL.

This chain connects TRBV12-3 or TRBV12-4 to TRBJ2-5, with TRBD2 identical over 7 bases. V gave up 6 bases and J gave up 6 bases; unmatched junction bases: 10. This CDR3 region has 14 residues. CDR3 sequence reads: CASSARGGPQTQYF. DNA of the CDR3: TGTGCCAGCAGCGCCCGGGGAGGGCCGCAGACCCAGTACTTC.

The table lists this clonotype with a few counts. The V call is TRBV24-1, the J call TRBJ2-1, with TRBD2 matching over 8 bases. Germline lookup yields CDR1 KGHDR and CDR2 SFDVKD. The CDR3 runs to 15 residues. V lost 5 bases to trimming and J lost 0 bases; unmatched junction nucleotides: 2. CDR3 sequence: CATSGGRNSYNEQFF. In DNA form, the CDR3 reads TGTGCCACCAGTGGCGGGAGGAACTCCTACAATGAGCAGTTCTTC.

The sample holds a few counts of this clonotype. Relative to the germline gene, one junction end is altered; a read error may explain this. This chain connects TRBV6-5 to TRBJ2-3; D is tentatively TRBD1 or TRBD2 (6 bases each). CDR1 is MNHEY, CDR2 SVGAGI, per germline. This CDR3 region has 11 residues. The CDR3 DNA is TGTGCCAGCACCAACGGGGGCCAAAGGAATTTT. It codes for CASTNGGQRNF.

This clonotype was seen only a few times. This rearrangement joins TRBV7-2 to TRBJ2-3, with 7 nucleotides matching TRBD1. V was pared by 8 bases and J by 0 bases, with 5 bases of the junction left unmatched. The CDR3 totals 14 residues. The germline V gene encodes CDR1 SGHTA and CDR2 FQGNSA. Here the CDR3 reads CASRQTGSTDTQYF. The CDR3 coding sequence is TGTGCCAGCCGGCAGACAGGGAGCACAGATACGCAGTATTTT. Full variable domain (outside the CDR3, taken from reference TRBV7-2 and TRBJ2-3): GAGVSQSPSNKVTEKGKDVELRCDPISGHTALYWYRQSLGQGLEFLIYFQGNSAPDKSGLPSDRFSAERTGGSVSTLTIQRTQQEDSAVYLCASRQTGSTDTQYFGPGTRLTVL.

The rearrangement links TRBV30 to TRBJ1-4; D ambiguous. Germline loops: CDR1 GTSNPN, CDR2 SVGIG (reference sequence). V shed 2 bases and J shed 8 bases, with 9 bases lying between them. CDR3 length equals 12 residues. CDR3 DNA sequence: TGTGCCTGGAGTCCCCGTACGGAAAAACTGTTTTTT. Protein product: CAWSPRTEKLFF.

This clonotype was detected only a few times. The chain is built from TRBV7-9 and TRBJ2-3, with D tentatively TRBD2 (5 bases). CDR3 length equals 15 residues. V was pared by 3 bases and J by 0 bases, with 10 bases between. Germline V CDR1 and CDR2: SEHNR, FQNEAQ (reference sequence). The CDR3 reads CASSFPSLSTDTQYF. CDR3 bases: TGTGCCAGCAGCTTCCCTAGCCTTAGCACAGATACGCAGTATTTT.

This chain joins TRBV5-1 and TRBJ2-5, with D possibly being TRBD1 (8 bases). The germline CDR1 and CDR2 sequences are SGHRS and YFSETQ. The CDR3 has 16 amino acids. Trimming took 4 bases from V and 0 from J, leaving 16 bases between them. The CDR3 nucleotides are TGCGCCAGCAGCAGCGGGACAGGAGTGTACCAAGAGACCCAGTACTTC. Amino acid sequence: CASSSGTGVYQETQYF.

This clonotype turned up a few times. The chain has TRBV7-9 and TRBJ2-5; weak D call: TRBD1 (6 bases). Trimming took 5 bases from V and 7 from J, leaving 14 bases between them. The CDR3 runs 13 residues. Germline loops: CDR1 SEHNR, CDR2 FQNEAQ (reference sequence). CDR3 in amino acids: CASSTELGGTQYF. In DNA form, the CDR3 reads TGTGCCAGCAGCACCGAACTAGGGGGGACCCAGTACTTC.

This clonotype has a handful of counts. The genes are TRBV24-1 and TRBJ2-3; D gene uncertain. CDR3 length: 13 amino acids. Looked up from germline, CDR1 is KGHDR and CDR2 is SFDVKD. V was clipped by 3 bases and J by 2 bases, with 5 bases between them. CDR3 sequence reads: CATSDPYTDTQYF. The CDR3 DNA is TGTGCCACCAGTGATCCCTACACAGATACGCAGTATTTT.

This clonotype came up a few times. This chain joins TRBV28 and TRBJ2-7, with D possibly matching TRBD1 (5 bases). Germline CDR1 MDHEN, CDR2 SYDVKM. The CDR3 is 16 amino acids. V dropped 6 bases and J dropped 2 bases, with 20 bases sitting between them. CDR3 residues: CASRLTVGPRAYEQYF. The CDR3 nucleotides read TGTGCCAGCAGACTGACCGTGGGGCCTAGGGCCTACGAGCAGTACTTC.

V gene TRBV10-3 combines with J gene TRBJ1-5; D gene unclear. CDR1 is ENHRY and CDR2 is SYGVKD in the germline V gene. Trimming removed 7 bases at V and 0 bases at J, with 7 bases between. This CDR3 comprises 13 residues. CDR3: CAIKGDSNQPQHF. CDR3 DNA: TGTGCCATCAAGGGTGATAGCAATCAGCCCCAGCATTTT.

This clonotype appeared a few times. The rearrangement joins TRBV20-1 to TRBJ2-3; no firm D call. Trimming left V 5 bases short and J 0 bases short, with 12 bases between. This CDR3 contains 14 residues. CDR1 and CDR2 from the germline V gene are DFQATT and SNEGSKA (reference sequence). The CDR3 nucleotides read TGCAGTGCTGCATCTGCGGCTAGCACAGATACGCAGTATTTT. Its translation is CSAASAASTDTQYF.

The sample holds a few counts of this clonotype. The chain uses TRBV7-2 and TRBJ2-7; TRBD2 agrees at 12 bases. Germline V gene data show CDR1 as SGHTA and CDR2 as FQGNSA. This CDR3 comprises 17 residues. After removal of 2 bases from V and 2 bases from J, the junction contained 7 bases not matched to a gene. As DNA, the CDR3 is TGTGCCAGCAGCTTATTAAGACTAGCGGGAGTAACCTACGAGCAGTACTTC. Amino acids: CASSLLRLAGVTYEQYF.

The J gene is TRBJ2-1, the V gene TRBV5-1; a possible D gene is TRBD2 (6 bases). Germline V CDR1 and CDR2: SGHRS, YFSETQ. The CDR3 sequence is 15 residues long. Between the trimmed V and J ends, which lost 0 bases and 3 bases, there was a span of 10 bases. In DNA, the CDR3 is TGCGCCAGCAGCTTGGTTGGACTACTCTACAATGAGCAGTTCTTC. Amino acids: CASSLVGLLYNEQFF.

Here the CDR3 DNA reads TGCGCCAGCAGCTCGGACGTAGCGGGTGAGCAGTACTTC. Translated, it gives CASSSDVAGEQYF. The V call is TRBV5-1, the J call TRBJ2-7, with TRBD2 matching 7 bases. Germline CDR1 is SGHRS and CDR2 is YFSETQ. The CDR3 extends over 13 amino acids. Trimming removed 3 bases from V and 7 bases from J; junction bases left unmatched: 7.

The J gene is TRBJ1-2, the V gene TRBV6-5; D remains ambiguous. V lost 11 bases to trimming and J lost 1 base, with 5 bases between them. Germline loops: CDR1 MNHEY, CDR2 SVGAGI. The CDR3 runs 10 residues. In DNA, the CDR3 is TGTGCCTGCTATAACTATGGCTACACCTTC. Translation gives CACYNYGYTF.